The clone carrying this T cell receptor beta chain was observed many times. MiXCR was run by TCRdb on the PCR reads, yielding one entry per CDR3 protein. Of 30,000 or so distinct CDR3 sequences listed, 52% were seen once; the top ten hold approximately 23%. From germline, CDR1 is SGHVS and CDR2 FNYEAQ. The CDR3 spans 16 residues. The J segment lost 3 bases and the V segment lost 5 bases, leaving 10 bases of the junction unmatched. The source of the sample is a study of esophageal squamous cell carcinoma under preoperative chemotherapy. Time point denoted: after preoperative PTX-NDP chemotherapy. Sample collection occurred from a patient given preoperative chemotherapy. The V gene is TRBV7-6, the J gene TRBJ2-3, with 8 bases identical to TRBD2. The clonotype originates from a human donor with esophageal squamous cell carcinoma. The donor label of this sample is uncertain. The CDR3 DNA sequence: TGTGCCAGCAGCCCAACTAGCGGTGGAGGAACAGATACGCAGTATTTT. Translated, it gives CASSPTSGGGTDTQYF.